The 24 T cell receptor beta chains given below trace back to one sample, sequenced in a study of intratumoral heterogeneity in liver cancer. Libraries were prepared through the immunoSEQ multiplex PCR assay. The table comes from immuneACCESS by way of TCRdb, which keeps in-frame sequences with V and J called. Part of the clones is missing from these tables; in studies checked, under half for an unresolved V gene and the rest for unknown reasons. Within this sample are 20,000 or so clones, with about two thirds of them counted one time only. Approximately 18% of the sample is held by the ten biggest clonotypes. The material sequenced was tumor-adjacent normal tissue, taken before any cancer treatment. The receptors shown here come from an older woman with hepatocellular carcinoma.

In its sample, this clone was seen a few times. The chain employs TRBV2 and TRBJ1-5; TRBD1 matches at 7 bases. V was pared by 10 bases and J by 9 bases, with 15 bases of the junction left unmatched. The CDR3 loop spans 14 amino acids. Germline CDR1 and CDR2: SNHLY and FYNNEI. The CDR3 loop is CATRGGGQGRPQHF. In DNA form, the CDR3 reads TGTGCCACCCGAGGAGGGGGCCAAGGGCGGCCCCAGCATTTT.

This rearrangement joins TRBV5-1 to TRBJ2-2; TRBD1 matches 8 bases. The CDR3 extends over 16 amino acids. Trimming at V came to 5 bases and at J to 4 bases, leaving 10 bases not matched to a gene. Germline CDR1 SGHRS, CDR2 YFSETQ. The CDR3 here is CASSPPGQGGTGELFF. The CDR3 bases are TGCGCCAGCAGTCCCCCCGGACAGGGCGGCACCGGGGAGCTGTTTTTT.

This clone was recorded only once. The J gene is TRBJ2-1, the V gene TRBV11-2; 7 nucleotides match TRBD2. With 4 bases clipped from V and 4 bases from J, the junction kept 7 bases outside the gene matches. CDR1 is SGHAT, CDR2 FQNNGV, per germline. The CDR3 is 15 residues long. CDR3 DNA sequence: TGTGCCAGCAGCTCTCCGTGGGAGGGATACAATGAGCAGTTCTTC. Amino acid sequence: CASSSPWEGYNEQFF.

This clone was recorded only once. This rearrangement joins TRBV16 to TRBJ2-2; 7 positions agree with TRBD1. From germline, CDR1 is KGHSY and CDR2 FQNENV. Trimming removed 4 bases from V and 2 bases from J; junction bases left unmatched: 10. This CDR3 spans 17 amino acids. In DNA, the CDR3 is TGTGCCAGCAGCCTGAACCGGGCAGGGGGAAACACCGGGGAGCTGTTTTTT. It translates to CASSLNRAGGNTGELFF.

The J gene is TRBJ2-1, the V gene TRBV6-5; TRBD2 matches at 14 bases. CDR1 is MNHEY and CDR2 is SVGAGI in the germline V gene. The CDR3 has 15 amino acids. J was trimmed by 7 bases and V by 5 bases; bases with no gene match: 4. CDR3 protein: CASSMTSGRANEQFF. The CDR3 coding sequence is TGTGCCAGCAGTATGACTAGCGGGAGGGCAAATGAGCAGTTCTTC.

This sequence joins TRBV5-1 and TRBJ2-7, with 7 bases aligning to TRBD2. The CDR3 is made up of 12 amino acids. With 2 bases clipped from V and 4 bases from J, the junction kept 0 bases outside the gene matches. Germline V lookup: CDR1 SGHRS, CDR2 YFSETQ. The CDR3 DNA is TGCGCCAGCAGCTTTAGCGGGTACGAGCAGTACTTC. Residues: CASSFSGYEQYF. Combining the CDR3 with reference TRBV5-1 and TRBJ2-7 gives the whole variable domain KAGVTQTPRYLIKTRGQQVTLSCSPISGHRSVSWYQQTPGQGLQFLFEYFSETQRNKGNFPGRFSGRQFSNSRSEMNVSTLELGDSALYLCASSFSGYEQYFGPGTRLTVT.

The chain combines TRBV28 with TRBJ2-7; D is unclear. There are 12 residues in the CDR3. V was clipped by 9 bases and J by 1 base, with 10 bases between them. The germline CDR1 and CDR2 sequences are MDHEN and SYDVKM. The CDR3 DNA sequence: TGTGCCAGTTACCGGAATTCCTACGAGCAGTACTTC. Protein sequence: CASYRNSYEQYF.

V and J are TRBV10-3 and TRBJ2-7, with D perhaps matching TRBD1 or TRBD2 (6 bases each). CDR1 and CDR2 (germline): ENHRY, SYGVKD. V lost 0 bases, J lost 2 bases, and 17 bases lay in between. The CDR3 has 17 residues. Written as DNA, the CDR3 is TGTGCCATCAGTGAGTCGTTGGGGGGAAGGGGGACCTACGAGCAGTACTTC. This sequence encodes CAISESLGGRGTYEQYF.

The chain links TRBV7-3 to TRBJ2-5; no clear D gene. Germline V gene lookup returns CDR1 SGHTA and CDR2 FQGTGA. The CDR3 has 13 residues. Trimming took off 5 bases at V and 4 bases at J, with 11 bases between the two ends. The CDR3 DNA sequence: TGTGCCAGCAGCCAAGACCCCACAGAGACCCAGTACTTC. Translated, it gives CASSQDPTETQYF.

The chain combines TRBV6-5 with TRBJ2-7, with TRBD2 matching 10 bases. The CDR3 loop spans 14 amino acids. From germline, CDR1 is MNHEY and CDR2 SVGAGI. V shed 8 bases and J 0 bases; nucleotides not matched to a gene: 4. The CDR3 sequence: CASQSSGSSYEQYF. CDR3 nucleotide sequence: TGTGCCAGCCAGTCTAGCGGGAGCTCCTACGAGCAGTACTTC.

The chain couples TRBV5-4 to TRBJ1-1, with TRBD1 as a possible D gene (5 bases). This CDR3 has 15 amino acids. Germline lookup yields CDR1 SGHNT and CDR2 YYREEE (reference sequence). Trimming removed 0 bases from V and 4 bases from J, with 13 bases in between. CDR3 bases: TGTGCCAGCAGCTTGGAGGGGACTGCCGGCACTGAAGCTTTCTTT. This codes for CASSLEGTAGTEAFF.

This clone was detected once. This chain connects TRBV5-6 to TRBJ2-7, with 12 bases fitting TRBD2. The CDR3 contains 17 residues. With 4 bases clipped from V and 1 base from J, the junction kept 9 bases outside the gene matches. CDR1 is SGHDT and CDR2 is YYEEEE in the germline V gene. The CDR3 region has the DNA TGTGCCAGCAGCCGCTCTTGGACTAGCGGGAAATCCTACGAGCAGTACTTC. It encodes CASSRSWTSGKSYEQYF.

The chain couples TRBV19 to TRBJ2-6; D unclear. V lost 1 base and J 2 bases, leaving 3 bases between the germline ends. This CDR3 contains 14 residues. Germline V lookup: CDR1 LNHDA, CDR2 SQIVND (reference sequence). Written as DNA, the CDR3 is TGTGCCAGTAGTATAGGGGCTGGGGCCAACGTCCTGACTTTC. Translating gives CASSIGAGANVLTF.

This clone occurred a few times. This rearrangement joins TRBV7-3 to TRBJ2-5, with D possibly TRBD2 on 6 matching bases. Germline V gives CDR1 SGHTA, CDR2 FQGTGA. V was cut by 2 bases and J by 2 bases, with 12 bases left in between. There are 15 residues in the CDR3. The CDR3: CASSLLGGRQETQYF. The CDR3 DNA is TGTGCCAGCAGCTTACTTGGGGGGAGGCAAGAGACCCAGTACTTC.

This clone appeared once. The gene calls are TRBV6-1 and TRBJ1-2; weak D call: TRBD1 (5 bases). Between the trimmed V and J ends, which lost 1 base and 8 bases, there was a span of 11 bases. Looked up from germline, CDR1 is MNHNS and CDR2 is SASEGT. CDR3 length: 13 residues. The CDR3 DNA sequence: TGTGCCAGCAGTGAAGTCGGGGGGTGGGGCTACACCTTC. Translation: CASSEVGGWGYTF.

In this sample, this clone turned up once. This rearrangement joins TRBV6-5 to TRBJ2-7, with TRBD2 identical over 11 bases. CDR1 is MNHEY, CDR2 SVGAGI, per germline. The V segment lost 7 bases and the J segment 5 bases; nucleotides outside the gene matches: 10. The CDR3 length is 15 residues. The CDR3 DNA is TGTGCCAGCACCGAAATAGCGGGAGGGCGCGACGAGCAGTACTTC. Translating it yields CASTEIAGGRDEQYF.

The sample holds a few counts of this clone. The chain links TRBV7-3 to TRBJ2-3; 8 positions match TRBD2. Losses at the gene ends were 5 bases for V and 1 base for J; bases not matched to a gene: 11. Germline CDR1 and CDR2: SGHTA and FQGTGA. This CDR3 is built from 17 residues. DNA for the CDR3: TGTGCCAGCAGCCCCGACGCGGGAGGATGGGGCACAGATACGCAGTATTTT. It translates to CASSPDAGGWGTDTQYF.

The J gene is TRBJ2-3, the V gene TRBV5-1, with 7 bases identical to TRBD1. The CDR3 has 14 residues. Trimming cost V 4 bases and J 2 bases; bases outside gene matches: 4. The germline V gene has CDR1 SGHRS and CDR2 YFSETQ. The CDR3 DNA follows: TGCGCCAGCAGCCGACAGGGCACCACAGATACGCAGTATTTT. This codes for CASSRQGTTDTQYF. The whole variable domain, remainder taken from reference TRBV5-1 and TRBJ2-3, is KAGVTQTPRYLIKTRGQQVTLSCSPISGHRSVSWYQQTPGQGLQFLFEYFSETQRNKGNFPGRFSGRQFSNSRSEMNVSTLELGDSALYLCASSRQGTTDTQYFGPGTRLTVL.

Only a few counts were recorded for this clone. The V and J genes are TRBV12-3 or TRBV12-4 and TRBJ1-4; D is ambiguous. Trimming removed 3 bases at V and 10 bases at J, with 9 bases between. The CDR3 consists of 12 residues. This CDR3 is CASSFSSAKLFF. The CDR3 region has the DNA TGTGCCAGCAGTTTTTCCTCAGCAAAACTGTTTTTT.

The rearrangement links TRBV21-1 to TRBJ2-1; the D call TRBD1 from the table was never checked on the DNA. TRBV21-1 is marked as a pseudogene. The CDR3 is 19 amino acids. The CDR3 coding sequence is TGTGCCAGCAGCATGGACAGGGACGGGGCCCAGGGAGGTTTGAATGAGCAGTTCTTC. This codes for CASSMDRDGAQGGLNEQFF.

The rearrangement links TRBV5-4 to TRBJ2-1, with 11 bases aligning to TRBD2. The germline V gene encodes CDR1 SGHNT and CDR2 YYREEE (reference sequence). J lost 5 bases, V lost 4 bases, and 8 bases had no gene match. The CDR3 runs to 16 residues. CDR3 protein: CASSPLAGGSDNEQFF. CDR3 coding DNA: TGTGCCAGCAGCCCCCTAGCGGGAGGATCGGACAATGAGCAGTTCTTC. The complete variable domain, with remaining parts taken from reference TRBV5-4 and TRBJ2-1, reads ETGVTQSPTHLIKTRGQQVTLRCSSQSGHNTVSWYQQALGQGPQFIFQYYREEENGRGNFPPRFSGLQFPNYSSELNVNALELDDSALYLCASSPLAGGSDNEQFFGPGTRLTVL.

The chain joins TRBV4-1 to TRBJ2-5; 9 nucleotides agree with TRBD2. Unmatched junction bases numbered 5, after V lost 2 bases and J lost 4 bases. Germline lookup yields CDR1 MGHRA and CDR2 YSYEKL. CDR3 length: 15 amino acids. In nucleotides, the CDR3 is TGCGCCAGCAGCCAACCGGGACTAGCATCAGAGACCCAGTACTTC. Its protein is CASSQPGLASETQYF.

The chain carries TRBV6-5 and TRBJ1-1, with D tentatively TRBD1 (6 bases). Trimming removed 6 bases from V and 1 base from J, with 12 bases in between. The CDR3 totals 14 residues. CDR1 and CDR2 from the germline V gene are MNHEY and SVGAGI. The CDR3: CASSPGGRNTEAFF. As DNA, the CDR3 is TGTGCCAGCAGCCCCGGGGGGCGGAACACTGAAGCTTTCTTT.

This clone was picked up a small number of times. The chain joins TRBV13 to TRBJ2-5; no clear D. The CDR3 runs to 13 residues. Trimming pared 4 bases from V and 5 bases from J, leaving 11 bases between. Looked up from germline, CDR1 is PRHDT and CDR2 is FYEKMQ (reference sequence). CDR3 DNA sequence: TGTGCCAGCAGCTCCCTAGGGTACGAGACCCAGTACTTC. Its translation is CASSSLGYETQYF.